Below, 2 T cell receptor beta chains from the same sample are listed, as sequenced in a study of T-cell reconstitution after alpha-beta-depleted transplantation in children. The library targeted TCRbeta and was prepared with unique molecular identifiers. Using its own MiXCR run on the PCR reads, TCRdb lists one record per CDR3 protein. The data hold more than 200,000 distinct CDR3 sequences, with around 25% observed a single time. The sample consisted of PBMCs, taken before TCRalphabeta/CD19-depleted stem cell transplant. Receptors were obtained from a girl aged 2 to 10 with Fanconi anemia, due to receive a stem cell transplant.

The chain couples TRBV7-6 to TRBJ2-1; D is undetermined. V gave up 6 bases and J gave up 0 bases, with 12 bases separating them. The CDR3 loop spans 15 amino acids. Per the germline V gene, CDR1 is SGHVS and CDR2 is FNYEAQ. The CDR3 DNA follows: TGTGCCAGCAGTTTGACCCCTAGCTCCTACAATGAGCAGTTCTTC. Its protein product is CASSLTPSSYNEQFF.

This chain joins TRBV7-2 and TRBJ2-5, with D perhaps matching TRBD2 (5 bases). CDR1 is SGHTA, CDR2 FQGNSA, per germline. The CDR3 totals 14 residues. V dropped 2 bases and J dropped 4 bases, with 11 bases sitting between them. DNA for the CDR3: TGTGCCAGCAGCTTAAGAGGGAGCACAGAGACCCAGTACTTC. Its protein product is CASSLRGSTETQYF. The variable domain in full, completed from reference TRBV7-2 and TRBJ2-5, reads GAGVSQSPSNKVTEKGKDVELRCDPISGHTALYWYRQSLGQGLEFLIYFQGNSAPDKSGLPSDRFSAERTGGSVSTLTIQRTQQEDSAVYLCASSLRGSTETQYFGPGTRLLVL.